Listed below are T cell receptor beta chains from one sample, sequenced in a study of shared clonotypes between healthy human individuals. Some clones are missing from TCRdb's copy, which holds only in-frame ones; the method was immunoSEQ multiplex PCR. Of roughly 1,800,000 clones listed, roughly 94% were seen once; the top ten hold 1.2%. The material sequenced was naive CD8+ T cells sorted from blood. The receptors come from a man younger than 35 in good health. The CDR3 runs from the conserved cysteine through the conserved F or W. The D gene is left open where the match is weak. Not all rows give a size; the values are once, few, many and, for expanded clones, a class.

CDR3 DNA: TGTGCCAGCAGCGAGACGATAGCCTTTAATGAAAAACTGTTTTTT
CDR3 protein: CASSETIAFNEKLFF
J gene: TRBJ1-4
clone size: NA
D gene: NA
V gene: TRBV9

CDR3 DNA: TGTGCCTGGAGTTCCTCCTCTACCTACGAGCAGTACTTC
CDR3 protein: CAWSSSSTYEQYF
J gene: TRBJ2-7
clone size: once
D gene: NA
V gene: TRBV30

CDR3 DNA: TGTGCCTGTCCAGGGTGGGGCACTGAAGCTTTCTTT
CDR3 protein: CACPGWGTEAFF
J gene: TRBJ1-1
clone size: NA
D gene: NA
V gene: TRBV30

CDR3 DNA: TGCGCCAGCAGGTTGGGGGGGCCTGAAGCTTTCTTT
CDR3 protein: CASRLGGPEAFF
J gene: TRBJ1-1
clone size: NA
D gene: NA
V gene: TRBV5-1

CDR3 DNA: TGCGCCAGCAGCACGACAGGGGTAGAAGCTTTCTTT
CDR3 protein: CASSTTGVEAFF
J gene: TRBJ1-1
clone size: NA
D gene: TRBD1
V gene: TRBV5-1

CDR3 DNA: TGCGCCAGTGTAGGGGCAAACACTGAAGCTTTCTTT
CDR3 protein: CASVGANTEAFF
J gene: TRBJ1-1
clone size: NA
D gene: NA
V gene: TRBV5-1

CDR3 DNA: TGTGCCAGTAGTCAGGGGTTGGTTTTTGATGAGCAGTTCTTC
CDR3 protein: CASSQGLVFDEQFF
J gene: TRBJ2-1
clone size: NA
D gene: NA
V gene: TRBV19

CDR3 DNA: TGCGCCAGCAGTAGCGGTGGGGACTCCGCGAACACCGGGGAGCTGTTTTTT
CDR3 protein: CASSSGGDSANTGELFF
J gene: TRBJ2-2
clone size: NA
D gene: NA
V gene: TRBV10-1

CDR3 DNA: TGTGCCAGTAGTGAGGCGACGTGGGAGGGTGAAAAACTGTTTTTT
CDR3 protein: CASSEATWEGEKLFF
J gene: TRBJ1-4
clone size: NA
D gene: NA
V gene: TRBV19

CDR3 DNA: TGTGCCAGCAGCTTTTCGGGAAGCTCCTACGAGCAGTACTTC
CDR3 protein: CASSFSGSSYEQYF
J gene: TRBJ2-7
clone size: NA
D gene: NA
V gene: TRBV11-2

CDR3 DNA: TGTGCCAGCAGCTTAGGGGGGAGAACTTGGGACGAGCAGTACTTC
CDR3 protein: CASSLGGRTWDEQYF
J gene: TRBJ2-7
clone size: NA
D gene: NA
V gene: TRBV7-6

CDR3 DNA: TGTGCCAGCAGTCACCGGGACTATATATTCGATGAGCAGTTCTTC
CDR3 protein: CASSHRDYIFDEQFF
J gene: TRBJ2-1
clone size: NA
D gene: TRBD2
V gene: TRBV6-5

CDR3 DNA: TGTGCCAGCAGCCCGGATCTAGCGGGAGATTGGGCAGATACGCAGTATTTT
CDR3 protein: CASSPDLAGDWADTQYF
J gene: TRBJ2-3
clone size: NA
D gene: TRBD2
V gene: TRBV13

CDR3 DNA: TGTGCCAGGGGCCAGAGGGGAGGAGACGAGCAGTACTTC
CDR3 protein: CARGQRGGDEQYF
J gene: TRBJ2-7
clone size: once
D gene: NA
V gene: TRBV2

CDR3 DNA: TGTGCCAGCAGCTTAGGCCCTCAGGACAGGAGCTACGAGCAGTACTTC
CDR3 protein: CASSLGPQDRSYEQYF
J gene: TRBJ2-7
clone size: once
D gene: TRBD1
V gene: TRBV11-2

CDR3 DNA: TGCGCCAGCAGCTTGGCCGAGGTAGGGGAAGTCGGCGAGCAGTACTTC
CDR3 protein: CASSLAEVGEVGEQYF
J gene: TRBJ2-7
clone size: NA
D gene: NA
V gene: TRBV5-1

CDR3 DNA: TGTGCCAGCAGCCCGACGGACAGGGGGGACTATGGCTACACCTTC
CDR3 protein: CASSPTDRGDYGYTF
J gene: TRBJ1-2
clone size: NA
D gene: TRBD1
V gene: TRBV7-9

CDR3 DNA: TGTGCCAGCAGCTGGAGGGGGCTGGACAATGAGCAGTTCTTC
CDR3 protein: CASSWRGLDNEQFF
J gene: TRBJ2-1
clone size: NA
D gene: NA
V gene: TRBV7-6

CDR3 DNA: TGTGCCAGCAGTACAGGTGGGGGATCCTACGAGCAGTACTTC
CDR3 protein: CASSTGGGSYEQYF
J gene: TRBJ2-7
clone size: NA
D gene: NA
V gene: TRBV27

CDR3 DNA: TGTGCCAGCGGGGCGGACGTTAGGCAGTATTTT
CDR3 protein: CASGADVRQYF
J gene: TRBJ2-3
clone size: NA
D gene: NA
V gene: TRBV6-6

CDR3 DNA: TGTGCCAGCAGTTTCACCGATTCCGTTTCCGAGCAGTACTTC
CDR3 protein: CASSFTDSVSEQYF
J gene: TRBJ2-7
clone size: NA
D gene: NA
V gene: TRBV6-5

CDR3 DNA: TGTGCCAGCAGCTTGGCCGGGCCCAACTACGAGCAGTACTTC
CDR3 protein: CASSLAGPNYEQYF
J gene: TRBJ2-7
clone size: NA
D gene: NA
V gene: TRBV5-4

CDR3 DNA: TGTGCCAGCAGCTTAGAACTCCTTCCAGGAGATACGCAGTATTTT
CDR3 protein: CASSLELLPGDTQYF
J gene: TRBJ2-3
clone size: NA
D gene: NA
V gene: TRBV11-2

CDR3 DNA: TGTGCCAGCTCACCCCCGGGACTAGGGCCGGAAAACATTCAGTACTTC
CDR3 protein: CASSPPGLGPENIQYF
J gene: TRBJ2-4
clone size: NA
D gene: TRBD2
V gene: TRBV18

CDR3 DNA: TGTGCCAGCGCCCTTACTAGCGGGGCCAACTACGAGCAGTACTTC
CDR3 protein: CASALTSGANYEQYF
J gene: TRBJ2-7
clone size: NA
D gene: TRBD2
V gene: TRBV27

CDR3 DNA: TGTGCTAGCAGTCCTCGGGGGGGCGGGTTGGAGACCCAGTACTTC
CDR3 protein: CASSPRGGGLETQYF
J gene: TRBJ2-5
clone size: NA
D gene: TRBD2
V gene: TRBV7-7

CDR3 DNA: TGTGCCTGGGGGAGGGACTACACAGATACGCAGTATTTT
CDR3 protein: CAWGRDYTDTQYF
J gene: TRBJ2-3
clone size: NA
D gene: TRBD2
V gene: TRBV30

CDR3 DNA: TGTGCCAGTAGTACCTTACCGGGGGGTGCCAGCTCCTACGAGCAGTACTTC
CDR3 protein: CASSTLPGGASSYEQYF
J gene: TRBJ2-7
clone size: NA
D gene: TRBD2
V gene: TRBV19

CDR3 DNA: TGTGCCAGCAGTTTAAATCTAGCGGTGCTTTCTAGCACAGATACGCAGTATTTT
CDR3 protein: CASSLNLAVLSSTDTQYF
J gene: TRBJ2-3
clone size: NA
D gene: TRBD2
V gene: TRBV28

CDR3 DNA: TGTGCCAGCAGCTTAGCGGACAGGCACTCTGGAAACACCATATATTTT
CDR3 protein: CASSLADRHSGNTIYF
J gene: TRBJ1-3
clone size: NA
D gene: TRBD1
V gene: TRBV7-9

CDR3 DNA: TGCGCCAGCCAGGAGCGGATGAGTAATCAGCCCCAGCATTTT
CDR3 protein: CASQERMSNQPQHF
J gene: TRBJ1-5
clone size: NA
D gene: NA
V gene: TRBV10-2

CDR3 DNA: TGTGCCAGCAGCTCGCCCGACAGGGGGCCGGCTAACTATGGCTACACCTTC
CDR3 protein: CASSSPDRGPANYGYTF
J gene: TRBJ1-2
clone size: NA
D gene: TRBD1
V gene: TRBV5-4

CDR3 DNA: TGTGCCAGCAGCTTAGAAGGGTACACAGATACGCAGTATTTT
CDR3 protein: CASSLEGYTDTQYF
J gene: TRBJ2-3
clone size: NA
D gene: NA
V gene: TRBV7-2

CDR3 DNA: TGTGCCATCAGTGTTGTGGGGGGCACTGAAGCTTTCTTT
CDR3 protein: CAISVVGGTEAFF
J gene: TRBJ1-1
clone size: NA
D gene: NA
V gene: TRBV10-3

CDR3 DNA: TGTGCCAGCAGTTCCGGGTACGAGCAGTACTTC
CDR3 protein: CASSSGYEQYF
J gene: TRBJ2-7
clone size: NA
D gene: NA
V gene: TRBV27

CDR3 DNA: TGTGCCAGTAGTATAGGAACGGGACCGGGAAATGAGCAGTTCTTC
CDR3 protein: CASSIGTGPGNEQFF
J gene: TRBJ2-1
clone size: NA
D gene: NA
V gene: TRBV19

CDR3 DNA: TGTGCCAGCAGTGAAGCCACTAGCGGCCTTTACAATGAGCAGTTCTTC
CDR3 protein: CASSEATSGLYNEQFF
J gene: TRBJ2-1
clone size: once
D gene: TRBD2
V gene: TRBV2

CDR3 DNA: TGCGCCAGCTCCCCTCCCACCGGGGAGCTGTTTTTT
CDR3 protein: CASSPPTGELFF
J gene: TRBJ2-2
clone size: once
D gene: NA
V gene: TRBV10-2

CDR3 DNA: TGTGCCAGCAGTGATGTGGAAAGCACAGATACGCAGTATTTT
CDR3 protein: CASSDVESTDTQYF
J gene: TRBJ2-3
clone size: NA
D gene: NA
V gene: TRBV2

CDR3 DNA: TGTGCCAGCAGTTTCTTTCGCAGCGTTAGCAATCAGCCCCAGCATTTT
CDR3 protein: CASSFFRSVSNQPQHF
J gene: TRBJ1-5
clone size: NA
D gene: NA
V gene: TRBV28

CDR3 DNA: TGTGCCAGCAGCTTAGCCTCGTGGGGGGCCCACAATGAGCAGTTCTTC
CDR3 protein: CASSLASWGAHNEQFF
J gene: TRBJ2-1
clone size: NA
D gene: NA
V gene: TRBV11-3

CDR3 DNA: TGTGCCACCAGCCCTGACAGGGTGAACACTGAAGCTTTCTTT
CDR3 protein: CATSPDRVNTEAFF
J gene: TRBJ1-1
clone size: NA
D gene: TRBD1
V gene: TRBV15

CDR3 DNA: TGTGCCAGCAGCGGCTCGACAGGGAGAGGCTACACCTTC
CDR3 protein: CASSGSTGRGYTF
J gene: TRBJ1-2
clone size: NA
D gene: NA
V gene: TRBV21-1

CDR3 DNA: TGCGCCAGCACCGAGGGAGACACAGTTCTCTCCTACGAGCAGTACTTC
CDR3 protein: CASTEGDTVLSYEQYF
J gene: TRBJ2-7
clone size: few
D gene: NA
V gene: TRBV10-2

CDR3 DNA: TGTGCCAGCTCAGGGTACAACTACGAGCAGTACTTC
CDR3 protein: CASSGYNYEQYF
J gene: TRBJ2-7
clone size: once
D gene: NA
V gene: TRBV18

CDR3 DNA: TGTGCCAGCAGTACGCCGGGACATACGACGGATTACGAGCAGTACTTC
CDR3 protein: CASSTPGHTTDYEQYF
J gene: TRBJ2-7
clone size: NA
D gene: NA
V gene: TRBV28

CDR3 DNA: TGTGCCATCAGTTCCTTAACAGGGGAGGATGGCTACACCTTC
CDR3 protein: CAISSLTGEDGYTF
J gene: TRBJ1-2
clone size: NA
D gene: TRBD1
V gene: TRBV10-3

CDR3 DNA: TGCGCCAGCAGCCAACAACCTAGCGGGGACTACAATGAGCAGTTCTTC
CDR3 protein: CASSQQPSGDYNEQFF
J gene: TRBJ2-1
clone size: NA
D gene: TRBD2
V gene: TRBV4-1

CDR3 DNA: TGTGCCAGCAGTTATTTGTGGGGGAACAATTCACCCCTCCACTTT
CDR3 protein: CASSYLWGNNSPLHF
J gene: TRBJ1-6
clone size: NA
D gene: NA
V gene: TRBV6-5

CDR3 DNA: TGTGCCAGCAGTTACTTGGGGGGCGCCTCCTACGAGCAGTACTTC
CDR3 protein: CASSYLGGASYEQYF
J gene: TRBJ2-7
clone size: NA
D gene: NA
V gene: TRBV6-5

CDR3 DNA: TGTGCCAGCAGCGGGTACACAGGGGTCCACTCCTACGAGCAGTACTTC
CDR3 protein: CASSGYTGVHSYEQYF
J gene: TRBJ2-7
clone size: NA
D gene: TRBD1
V gene: TRBV7-9

CDR3 DNA: TGTGCCAGCAGCCTAGGTGGGACTTACACCTACGAGCAGTACTTC
CDR3 protein: CASSLGGTYTYEQYF
J gene: TRBJ2-7
clone size: once
D gene: NA
V gene: TRBV11-2

CDR3 DNA: TGTGCCAGCAGTTCCAGACAGGGGGATCAGCCCCAGCATTTT
CDR3 protein: CASSSRQGDQPQHF
J gene: TRBJ1-5
clone size: NA
D gene: TRBD1
V gene: TRBV27

CDR3 DNA: TGCGCCAGCAGCCTGCGGGGGGACTACAATGAGCAGTTCTTC
CDR3 protein: CASSLRGDYNEQFF
J gene: TRBJ2-1
clone size: NA
D gene: TRBD2
V gene: TRBV5-1

CDR3 DNA: TGTGCCAGTAGTTCTTTCCCAGGGACAGCGGCGTCGAACACTGAAGCTTTCTTT
CDR3 protein: CASSSFPGTAASNTEAFF
J gene: TRBJ1-1
clone size: NA
D gene: TRBD1
V gene: TRBV19

CDR3 DNA: TGTGCCAGCAGCGCCGGGACTAGCGGGTACGAGCAGTACTTC
CDR3 protein: CASSAGTSGYEQYF
J gene: TRBJ2-7
clone size: NA
D gene: TRBD2
V gene: TRBV13

CDR3 DNA: TGTGCCAGCAGCTTTGGGACAGGGGAAACCTACGAGCAGTACTTC
CDR3 protein: CASSFGTGETYEQYF
J gene: TRBJ2-7
clone size: NA
D gene: TRBD1
V gene: TRBV7-6

CDR3 DNA: TGTGCCAGCAGTTCCCTAGGACAGGTCGAGGGCTACACCTTC
CDR3 protein: CASSSLGQVEGYTF
J gene: TRBJ1-2
clone size: NA
D gene: TRBD1
V gene: TRBV2